This TCR beta chain was sequenced in a study of graft-versus-host responses after intestinal transplantation. Overall study: Multivisceral, liver-intestinal, or isolated intestinal transplants were received by the recipients. Anti-thymocyte globulin induction was given to all recipients, followed by tacrolimus and steroids for about 3 years.

With respect to this clone: Its antigen is not known.

Clones were sequenced by immunoSEQ multiplex PCR, and TCRdb holds only the in-frame ones, with some missing. The repertoire holds approximately 17,000 clones, with 65% to 90% as singletons. Researchers processed graft tissue to release intraepithelial and lamina propria lymphocytes. General study findings and limits: The study found high graft-versus-host to host-versus-graft clonal ratios in allografts of patients with graft-donor T cell macrochimerism. GvH clones detected in recipient marrow included some appearing first in ileum or blood.

The CDR3 extends over 15 amino acids. V was clipped by 8 bases and J by 4 bases; unmatched bases: 10. In germline, CDR1 is LNHDA, CDR2 SQIVND (reference sequence). This rearrangement joins TRBV19 to TRBJ2-3; 9 nucleotides agree with TRBD2. The sequence was collected from a human patient who received an intestinal transplant, so some T cells may come from the graft donor. The sample was ileum tissue, taken 17 days after transplant. This chain's CDR3 is CASDSGSISSDTQYF. The DNA of the CDR3 is TGTGCCAGTGATAGCGGGAGTATTTCGTCAGATACGCAGTATTTT.